The 25 T cell receptor beta chains given below trace back to one sample, sequenced in a study of T-cell memory formation after mild COVID-19. TCRdb re-called the 5' RACE reads with MiXCR, one entry per CDR3 protein. The sample has under 250,000 distinct CDR3 sequences; 9.5% to 10% are singletons. Sample: PBMCs or a T cell subset sorted from them (not recorded which). The receptor source for this set is a man aged 18 to 35 who had mild COVID-19 (a few samples of this study predate the infection). Cell type and time point are not known.

This clonotype was found a few times. This rearrangement joins TRBV10-3 to TRBJ1-2; 9 bases line up with TRBD1. Trimming took 1 base from V and 6 from J; bases not matched to a gene: 6. The length of the CDR3 is 15 residues. Looked up from germline, CDR1 is ENHRY and CDR2 is SYGVKD. The CDR3, as DNA: TGTGCCATCAGTGAGTTGGGACAGGGAGCCCATGGCTACACCTTC. Translating gives CAISELGQGAHGYTF.

A few counts support this clonotype. The chain combines TRBV9 with TRBJ2-1; D not resolved. Germline CDR1 and CDR2: SGDLS and YYNGEE. V shed 4 bases and J shed 13 bases, with 18 bases lying between them. This CDR3 has 13 residues. In DNA form, the CDR3 reads TGTGCCAGCAGCATGGGTCTCAGAAGCCCACAGTTCTTC. Translation gives CASSMGLRSPQFF.

The chain employs TRBV10-3 and TRBJ2-7; D is perhaps TRBD1 or TRBD2 (5 bases each). This CDR3 region has 11 residues. CDR1 is ENHRY and CDR2 is SYGVKD in the germline V gene. V gave up 4 bases and J gave up 5 bases, with 6 bases separating them. The CDR3 region has the DNA TGTGCCATCAGTGGGGGGAACGAGCAGTACGTC. This encodes CAISGGNEQYV.

There are many counts of this clonotype. V and J are TRBV7-6 and TRBJ2-1, with TRBD1 identical over 10 bases. CDR1 and CDR2 (germline): SGHVS, FNYEAQ. V lost 1 base and J lost 9; bases outside the gene matches: 6. CDR3 length: 15 amino acids. The CDR3 nucleotides are TGTGCCAGCAGCTTAGTGACAGGGGGCGGGGGTGAGCAGTTCTTC. As protein: CASSLVTGGGGEQFF.

The chain is built from TRBV7-8 and TRBJ2-7, with a tentative D call TRBD1 (6 bases). CDR3 length: 15 amino acids. CDR1 is SGHVS and CDR2 is FQNEAQ in the germline V gene. The V and J ends lost 1 base and 6 bases respectively, with 16 bases between them. The chain's CDR3 is CASSLEGAGVIEQYF. DNA for the CDR3: TGTGCCAGCAGCTTAGAAGGGGCAGGGGTTATCGAGCAGTACTTC. Complete variable domain (other parts from reference TRBV7-8 and TRBJ2-7): GAGVSQSPRYKVAKRGQDVALRCDPISGHVSLFWYQQALGQGPEFLTYFQNEAQLDKSGLPSDRFFAERPEGSVSTLKIQRTQQEDSAVYLCASSLEGAGVIEQYFGPGTRLTVT.

This clonotype was found a few times. The chain has TRBV5-1 and TRBJ2-5, with D uncertain. CDR1 and CDR2 (germline): SGHRS, YFSETQ. V lost 0 bases, J lost 2 bases, and 8 bases lay in between. This CDR3 is 14 amino acids long. The CDR3 nucleotides read TGCGCCAGCAGCTTGGGCGCAGCTCAAGAGACCCAGTACTTC. It is translated as CASSLGAAQETQYF.

The chain employs TRBV30 and TRBJ2-4, with D possibly TRBD1 on 6 matching bases. The CDR3 extends over 11 amino acids. Trimming took 0 bases from V and 9 from J, leaving 6 bases between them. Germline V gene data show CDR1 as GTSNPN and CDR2 as SVGIG (reference sequence). The CDR3 DNA follows: TGTGCCTGGAGTGTACAGGGCATTCAGTACTTC. Its translation is CAWSVQGIQYF. Based on the CDR3 plus reference TRBV30 and TRBJ2-4, the full variable domain is SQTIHQWPATLVQPVGSPLSLECTVEGTSNPNLYWYRQAAGRGLQLLFYSVGIGQISSEVPQNLSASRPQDRQFILSSKKLLLSDSGFYLCAWSVQGIQYFGAGTRLSVL.

The genes are TRBV5-4 and TRBJ2-1; D not certain. CDR3 length equals 13 residues. Germline-derived CDR1 and CDR2 are SGHNT and YYREEE (reference sequence). V lost 0 bases to trimming and J lost 11 bases, with 12 bases between them. The CDR3 DNA sequence: TGTGCCAGCAGCTTGGAAGTTGAGACACAGCAGTTCTTC. Its protein product is CASSLEVETQQFF.

The chain is built from TRBV29-1 and TRBJ1-2, with D perhaps TRBD1 (6 bases). The CDR3 has 12 residues. Trimming took off 4 bases at V and 7 bases at J, with 13 bases between the two ends. Germline CDR1 is SQVTM and CDR2 is ANQGSEA. Here the CDR3 reads CSVGEGRGGYTF. CDR3 nucleotides: TGCAGCGTTGGGGAGGGCAGGGGTGGCTACACCTTC.

Many counts were recorded for this clonotype. This sequence joins TRBV20-1 and TRBJ1-4; D call uncertain. The CDR3 loop spans 14 amino acids. Germline CDR1 DFQATT, CDR2 SNEGSKA (reference sequence). Trimming pared 0 bases from V and 8 bases from J, leaving 13 bases between. CDR3 sequence (DNA): TGCAGTGCTAGAGATCCTACTCGGGCGGAAAAACTGTTTTTT. Translated, it gives CSARDPTRAEKLFF.

The gene calls are TRBV6-1 and TRBJ2-3; D not certain. The V gene lost 2 bases and the J gene lost 1 base, with 10 bases spanning the gap. The CDR3 is 15 amino acids. Germline V lookup: CDR1 MNHNS, CDR2 SASEGT. CDR3 DNA sequence: TGTGCCAGCAGTGAAAGGGCAGCCCGCACAGATACGCAGTATTTT. The encoded protein is CASSERAARTDTQYF.

The count of this clonotype is one. One junction end disagrees with the germline gene, perhaps due to a read error. This chain uses TRBV5-1 with TRBJ2-5; D not resolved. This CDR3 has 13 amino acids. Germline loops: CDR1 SGHRS, CDR2 YFSETQ. CDR3 sequence (DNA): TGCGACAGCAGCTGGATGACACAAGAGACCCAGTACTTC. Its protein is CDSSWMTQETQYF.

This clonotype was seen a handful of times. This chain connects TRBV5-1 to TRBJ1-2, with D maybe TRBD1 (5 bases). This CDR3 region has 14 residues. The germline CDR1 and CDR2 sequences are SGHRS and YFSETQ. V shed 0 bases and J shed 0 bases, with 6 bases lying between them. The CDR3 nucleotides are TGCGCCAGCAGCTTGGCACAGGCTAACTATGGCTACACCTTC. Translation: CASSLAQANYGYTF. Full variable domain (missing parts from reference TRBV5-1 and TRBJ1-2): KAGVTQTPRYLIKTRGQQVTLSCSPISGHRSVSWYQQTPGQGLQFLFEYFSETQRNKGNFPGRFSGRQFSNSRSEMNVSTLELGDSALYLCASSLAQANYGYTFGSGTRLTVV.

This chain uses TRBV6-4 with TRBJ2-6, with D unresolved. Germline values: CDR1 MRHNA, CDR2 SNTAGT. Trimming pared 4 bases from V and 4 bases from J, leaving 14 bases between. The CDR3 covers 16 residues. The CDR3 reads CASSASRSAGANVLTF. The CDR3, as DNA: TGTGCCAGCAGTGCGTCGCGCTCGGCCGGGGCCAACGTCCTGACTTTC.

This clonotype came up a few times. The junction and the germline gene differ at one end; a read error may be behind it. The chain joins TRBV18 to TRBJ1-1, with a tentative D call TRBD1 (5 bases). The germline V gene encodes CDR1 KGHSH and CDR2 LQKENI. The CDR3 runs 12 residues. CDR3: CASSAVAWGGVF. In nucleotides, the CDR3 is TGTGCCAGCTCAGCGGTGGCTTGGGGGGGAGTCTTT. The variable domain in full, completed from reference TRBV18 and TRBJ1-1, reads NAGVMQNPRHLVRRRGQEARLRCSPMKGHSHVYWYRQLPEEGLKFMVYLQKENIIDESGMPKERFSAEFPKEGPSILRIQQVVRGDSAAYFCASSAVAWGGVFGQGTRLTVV.

The chain uses TRBV2 and TRBJ2-2; no definite D call. V lost 8 bases, J lost 4 bases, and 5 bases lay in between. Germline V gene lookup returns CDR1 SNHLY and CDR2 FYNNEI. This CDR3 comprises 11 residues. In DNA form, the CDR3 reads TGTGCCAGCGGTCGCACCGGGGAGCTGTTTTTT. Its translation is CASGRTGELFF. Full variable domain (rest looked up from reference TRBV2 and TRBJ2-2): EPEVTQTPSHQVTQMGQEVILRCVPISNHLYFYWYRQILGQKVEFLVSFYNNEISEKSEIFDDQFSVERPDGSNFTLKIRSTKLEDSAMYFCASGRTGELFFGEGSRLTVL.

This clonotype was seen more than once but under ten times. The V call is TRBV4-2, the J call TRBJ2-2, with 9 bases that match TRBD2. Germline CDR1 is LGHNA and CDR2 is YNFKEQ. V was clipped by 6 bases and J by 1 base; unmatched bases: 3. The CDR3 consists of 15 residues. CDR3 DNA: TGTGCCAGCAGAGCGGGGGGCCAGAACACCGGGGAGCTGTTTTTT. This gives the protein CASRAGGQNTGELFF.

This clonotype was seen at least ten times. The J gene is TRBJ2-5, the V gene TRBV29-1; D not resolved. The ends were cut back, 4 bases at V and 4 bases at J, with 4 bases in the middle. Germline CDR1 is SQVTM and CDR2 is ANQGSEA. CDR3 length: 10 amino acids. In DNA form, the CDR3 reads TGCAGCGTTGCCCGAGAGACCCAGTACTTC. Its protein product is CSVARETQYF.

This clonotype showed up just a few times. The chain uses TRBV4-3 and TRBJ1-1; D is unresolved. In germline, CDR1 is LGHNA, CDR2 YSLEER. V was trimmed by 0 bases and J by 1 base, leaving 6 bases between them. The CDR3 sequence is 14 residues long. CDR3 amino acids: CASSQDGRNTEAFF. The CDR3, as DNA: TGCGCCAGCAGCCAAGATGGCAGGAACACTGAAGCTTTCTTT.

This clonotype was observed a handful of times. The chain employs TRBV19 and TRBJ1-1, with D maybe TRBD1 (5 bases). The germline CDR1 and CDR2 sequences are LNHDA and SQIVND (reference sequence). Deletions cut 1 base from V and 6 bases from J, with 9 bases between. The CDR3 covers 13 residues. In DNA, the CDR3 is TGTGCCAGTAGTATAGGGGGACCCGCTGAAGCTTTCTTT. It translates to CASSIGGPAEAFF.

This clonotype was seen a few times. The chain has TRBV3-1 and TRBJ1-1, with TRBD1 matching over 9 bases. The CDR3 runs to 13 residues. In germline, CDR1 is LGHDT, CDR2 YNNKEL (reference sequence). V lost 6 bases to trimming and J lost 4 bases; unmatched junction nucleotides: 3. The CDR3 DNA sequence: TGTGCCAGCAGGGGACAGGGTAGCACTGAAGCTTTCTTT. Translating gives CASRGQGSTEAFF.

The table lists this clonotype with a few counts. This rearrangement joins TRBV5-1 to TRBJ1-6; 7 bases match TRBD1. V lost 4 bases, J lost 6 bases, and 13 bases stayed unmatched. Germline CDR1 SGHRS, CDR2 YFSETQ. CDR3 length: 17 amino acids. CDR3 region: CASSPNTGTASNSPLHF. The CDR3 region has the DNA TGCGCCAGCAGCCCAAACACCGGGACAGCTTCTAATTCACCCCTCCACTTT.

The sample holds a few counts of this clonotype. This chain connects TRBV5-1 to TRBJ2-3; 7 positions match TRBD2. Germline CDR1 SGHRS, CDR2 YFSETQ. The CDR3 is 14 amino acids. Unmatched junction bases numbered 4, after V lost 6 bases and J lost 0 bases. The CDR3 protein is CASTSGGSTDTQYF. The CDR3, as DNA: TGCGCCAGCACCTCGGGGGGTAGCACAGATACGCAGTATTTT.

The table lists this clonotype with a few counts. This chain links TRBV6-5 with TRBJ2-1; TRBD2 matches at 12 bases. V dropped 5 bases and J dropped 4; count of bases not matched to a gene: 6. The length of the CDR3 is 16 residues. Germline CDR1 and CDR2: MNHEY and SVGAGI. The CDR3 DNA sequence: TGTGCCAGCAGTCTCCAACTAGCGGGGGGATACAATGAGCAGTTCTTC. This encodes CASSLQLAGGYNEQFF.

CDR3 sequence (DNA): TGTGCCAGCACCCTCGGGGGTCGTTCCGAGCAGTACTTC. Protein: CASTLGGRSEQYF. This chain links TRBV12-3 or TRBV12-4 with TRBJ2-7; a possible D gene is TRBD2 (6 bases). V was cut by 7 bases and J by 6 bases, with 16 bases left in between. The CDR3 is made up of 13 amino acids.